These 32 T cell receptor beta chains share one sample of origin, sequenced in a study of cytomegalovirus exposure and HLA in healthy donors. The PCR used 60 Vbeta and 13 Jbeta primers. Clones were sequenced by immunoSEQ multiplex PCR, and TCRdb holds only the in-frame ones, with some missing. The data contain under 200,000 clones, around 80% of them seen just once; the ten biggest clones take up roughly 1.9%. Material: PBMCs. Source of these receptors: a human donor in good health.

This sequence joins TRBV6-1 and TRBJ1-6; 8 nucleotides line up with TRBD1. V gave up 3 bases and J gave up 5 bases; unmatched junction bases: 6. The CDR3 spans 16 residues. Per the germline V gene, CDR1 is MNHNS and CDR2 is SASEGT. CDR3 sequence: CASSEIQGANNSPLHF. CDR3 DNA sequence: TGTGCCAGCAGTGAGATTCAGGGGGCAAATAATTCACCCCTCCACTTT.

The chain links TRBV5-6 to TRBJ1-1, with a tentative D call TRBD1 (6 bases). This CDR3 has 15 amino acids. V was shortened by 0 bases and J by 3 bases, with 12 bases between the two germline ends. Germline lookup yields CDR1 SGHDT and CDR2 YYEEEE. CDR3 nucleotide sequence: TGTGCCAGCAGCTTGGTTTCGGGACACTACACTGAAGCTTTCTTT. Its protein is CASSLVSGHYTEAFF.

The V call is TRBV27, the J call TRBJ1-2; D possibly corresponds to TRBD1 (6 bases). The CDR3 has 14 residues. Germline CDR1 and CDR2: MNHEY and SMNVEV (reference sequence). The V end lost 2 bases, the J end lost 3 bases, and 10 bases lay between the germline ends. The CDR3: CASSLTGSYYGYTF. The CDR3 region has the DNA TGTGCCAGCAGTTTAACAGGGTCGTACTATGGCTACACCTTC.

The chain joins TRBV13 to TRBJ1-1; 8 bases line up with TRBD1. J lost 10 bases, V lost 4 bases, and 11 bases had no gene match. The CDR3 consists of 14 residues. In germline, CDR1 is PRHDT, CDR2 FYEKMQ (reference sequence). The CDR3 bases are TGTGCCAGCAGCTCCCGGGACAGGTCTGTAGGAGCTTTCTTT. Translation: CASSSRDRSVGAFF.

The rearrangement joins TRBV18 to TRBJ2-7; D is perhaps TRBD1 (6 bases). Trimming took 0 bases from V and 1 from J, leaving 13 bases between them. The length of the CDR3 is 16 residues. Germline loops: CDR1 KGHSH, CDR2 LQKENI. DNA of the CDR3: TGTGCCAGCTCACCACCCCCAGGGGAAGAGTCCTACGAGCAGTACTTC. This sequence encodes CASSPPPGEESYEQYF.

V gene TRBV19 combines with J gene TRBJ2-5; possible D gene TRBD1, 6 bases. The J call may be wrong; the DNA end is better matched by TRBJ2-7. The length of the CDR3 is 13 residues. Germline values: CDR1 LNHDA, CDR2 SQIVND (reference sequence). The CDR3 sequence is CASSTKTGPEQYF. The DNA of the CDR3 is TGTGCCAGTAGTACAAAAACAGGGCCCGAGCAGTACTTC.

Written as DNA, the CDR3 is TGTGCCATCAGACAGGGGACGGTTCAGCCCCAGCATTTT. Translation gives CAIRQGTVQPQHF. V and J are TRBV10-3 and TRBJ1-5, with 7 bases matching TRBD1. The CDR3 runs to 13 residues. The junction had 5 bases not matched to a gene; V was cut back by 6 bases and J by 6 bases. Germline CDR1 reads ENHRY; CDR2 reads SYGVKD.

This chain links TRBV18 with TRBJ1-6; 12 bases agree with TRBD1. V trimming: 5 bases; J trimming: 11 bases; junction bases outside the gene matches: 7. Germline V lookup: CDR1 KGHSH, CDR2 LQKENI. The CDR3 covers 15 residues. For the CDR3, the DNA is TGTGCCAGCTCATCAGGGACAGGGGGCGAGGCACCCCTCCACTTT. This sequence encodes CASSSGTGGEAPLHF.

The chain couples TRBV4-2 to TRBJ2-1; TRBD2 agrees at 13 bases. Germline assignment: CDR1 LGHNA and CDR2 YNFKEQ. The CDR3 is 17 residues long. After removal of 2 bases from V and 7 bases from J, the junction contained 8 bases not matched to a gene. The CDR3 DNA reads as TGTGCCAGCAGCCAAAGTACTAGCGGGGGGGCCGGGAATGAGCAGTTCTTC. Translated, it gives CASSQSTSGGAGNEQFF.

The V call is TRBV12-5, the J call TRBJ2-2, with 11 bases fitting TRBD1. Trimming at V came to 0 bases and at J to 6 bases, leaving 15 bases not matched to a gene. The germline gives CDR1 LGHNT, CDR2 FRNRAP. The CDR3 is 20 residues long. The CDR3 DNA sequence: TGTGCTAGTGGTTTGGTATCGGGCAGCCCGGGACAGGGGGAATCCGGGGAGCTGTTTTTT. The encoded protein is CASGLVSGSPGQGESGELFF. Based on the CDR3 plus reference TRBV12-5 and TRBJ2-2, the full variable domain is DARVTQTPRHKVTEMGQEVTMRCQPILGHNTVFWYRQTMMQGLELLAYFRNRAPLDDSGMPKDRFSAEMPDATLATLKIQPSEPRDSAVYFCASGLVSGSPGQGESGELFFGEGSRLTVL.

The rearrangement uses TRBV11-2 and TRBJ2-7; tentatively, D is TRBD1 (6 bases). The CDR3 sequence is 14 residues long. Trimming took 7 bases from V and 6 from J, leaving 19 bases between them. Germline values: CDR1 SGHAT, CDR2 FQNNGV. In DNA form, the CDR3 reads TGTGCCAGCACCAACACCGAGACAGGAGGCGAGCAGTACTTC. Translation gives CASTNTETGGEQYF. Complete variable domain (other parts from reference TRBV11-2 and TRBJ2-7): EAGVAQSPRYKIIEKRQSVAFWCNPISGHATLYWYQQILGQGPKLLIQFQNNGVVDDSQLPKDRFSAERLKGVDSTLKIQPAKLEDSAVYLCASTNTETGGEQYFGPGTRLTVT.

This chain connects TRBV18 to TRBJ1-1, with no clear D. The CDR3 is 12 residues long. V was shortened by 2 bases and J by 3 bases, with 4 bases between the two germline ends. CDR1 and CDR2 from the germline V gene are KGHSH and LQKENI. The CDR3 DNA reads as TGTGCCAGCTCACCAGACTACACTGAAGCTTTCTTT. Translation: CASSPDYTEAFF.

The chain joins TRBV5-1 to TRBJ2-5, with 10 bases that match TRBD2. The germline CDR1 and CDR2 sequences are SGHRS and YFSETQ. J was trimmed by 4 bases and V by 4 bases; bases with no gene match: 7. The CDR3 length is 15 residues. The CDR3 nucleotides read TGCGCCAGCAGCCTTGGGACTAGCGTTGGAGAGACCCAGTACTTC. Translating gives CASSLGTSVGETQYF.

The chain recombines TRBV27 with TRBJ1-2; D is ambiguous. Germline values: CDR1 MNHEY, CDR2 SMNVEV (reference sequence). V dropped 1 base and J dropped 1 base, with 10 bases sitting between them. The CDR3 is 15 residues long. The DNA for the CDR3 is TGTGCCAGCAGTTTATGGGCCCAGGATAACTATGGCTACACCTTC. Translation gives CASSLWAQDNYGYTF.

This chain links TRBV5-6 with TRBJ2-1; possibly TRBD2 for D (5 bases). This CDR3 has 15 amino acids. Trimming stripped 0 bases from V and 4 bases from J, with 11 bases between. From germline, CDR1 is SGHDT and CDR2 YYEEEE. CDR3: CASSLALANYNEQFF. In nucleotides, the CDR3 is TGTGCCAGCAGCTTGGCCTTAGCGAATTACAATGAGCAGTTCTTC. The variable domain in full, with the rest retrieved from reference TRBV5-6 and TRBJ2-1, is DAGVTQSPTHLIKTRGQQVTLRCSPKSGHDTVSWYQQALGQGPQFIFQYYEEEERQRGNFPDRFSGHQFPNYSSELNVNALLLGDSALYLCASSLALANYNEQFFGPGTRLTVL.

The rearrangement links TRBV11-3 to TRBJ1-1; TRBD1 aligns across 8 bases. Germline CDR1 SGHNT, CDR2 YENEEA. The CDR3 has 16 residues. Trimming removed 5 bases from V and 0 bases from J; junction bases left unmatched: 8. This CDR3 reads CASSRRDRSMNTEAFF. The CDR3 DNA sequence: TGTGCCAGCAGCCGCAGGGACAGGAGCATGAACACTGAAGCTTTCTTT.

Of note for this clone: Other DNA sequences from this sample encode an identical CDR3 as well. The chain recombines TRBV11-3 with TRBJ2-5; TRBD2 is a possible D gene (7 bases). V lost 4 bases and J 5 bases, leaving 26 bases between the germline ends. Germline loops: CDR1 SGHNT, CDR2 YENEEA. The CDR3 consists of 18 residues. The CDR3 spells CASSSGVGGPYSKETQYF. CDR3 nucleotide sequence: TGTGCCAGCAGCTCAGGAGTGGGGGGGCCCTATTCAAAGGAGACCCAGTACTTC. The full variable domain, in which reference TRBV11-3 and TRBJ2-5 provide the parts outside the CDR3, is EAGVVQSPRYKIIEKKQPVAFWCNPISGHNTLYWYLQNLGQGPELLIRYENEEAVDDSQLPKDRFSAERLKGVDSTLKIQPAELGDSAVYLCASSSGVGGPYSKETQYFGPGTRLLVL.

The chain uses TRBV21-1 and TRBJ2-3; the tabulated D call, TRBD2, remains unverified against the DNA. TRBV21-1 is annotated as a pseudogene. The CDR3 totals 18 residues. As DNA, the CDR3 is TGTGCCAGCAGTTATAAAACGAAGACTAGCGTTAGCACAGATACGCAGTATTTT. Translated, it gives CASSYKTKTSVSTDTQYF.

CDR3: CASSQDQIWSSYNEQFF. CDR3 nucleotide sequence: TGCGCCAGCAGCCAAGATCAAATCTGGAGCTCCTACAATGAGCAGTTCTTC. The rearrangement joins TRBV4-3 to TRBJ2-1; no clear D. Germline CDR1 reads LGHNA; CDR2 reads YSLEER. Trimming shortened V by 0 bases and J by 0 bases, and 12 bases separated the two germline ends. The CDR3 consists of 17 residues.

The CDR3 nucleotides are TGTGCCATCAGTGAGTCGTTCAACAGCCAAGAGACCCAGTACTTC. Translating it yields CAISESFNSQETQYF. The chain joins TRBV10-3 to TRBJ2-5; D unresolved. The length of the CDR3 is 15 residues. Germline assignment: CDR1 ENHRY and CDR2 SYGVKD. V was pared by 0 bases and J by 1 base, with 9 bases between.

The chain recombines TRBV10-3 with TRBJ2-7; D remains ambiguous. Germline CDR1 ENHRY, CDR2 SYGVKD. The CDR3 is 13 amino acids. Deletions cut 3 bases from V and 1 base from J, with 7 bases between. CDR3 amino acids: CAISEGGSYEQYF. CDR3 nucleotides: TGTGCCATCAGTGAAGGCGGATCCTACGAGCAGTACTTC.

J is TRBJ2-3 and V is TRBV2; D remains unclear. CDR3 length: 13 residues. The germline CDR1 and CDR2 sequences are SNHLY and FYNNEI. V was shortened by 5 bases and J by 6 bases, with 12 bases between the two germline ends. In DNA, the CDR3 is TGTGCCAGCAGTTCTATGCGGTTGGATACGCAGTATTTT. It is translated as CASSSMRLDTQYF. Drawing the rest from reference TRBV2 and TRBJ2-3, the complete variable domain is EPEVTQTPSHQVTQMGQEVILRCVPISNHLYFYWYRQILGQKVEFLVSFYNNEISEKSEIFDDQFSVERPDGSNFTLKIRSTKLEDSAMYFCASSSMRLDTQYFGPGTRLTVL.

V gene TRBV5-5 combines with J gene TRBJ2-7; 7 nucleotides agree with TRBD1. V gave up 5 bases and J gave up 0 bases; unmatched junction bases: 8. Germline loops: CDR1 SGHKS, CDR2 YYEKEE (reference sequence). The CDR3 is 15 residues long. The chain's CDR3 is CASSRQGVSSYEQYF. CDR3 nucleotides: TGTGCCAGCAGTCGTCAGGGGGTAAGCTCCTACGAGCAGTACTTC.

This chain joins TRBV28 and TRBJ2-6; 7 bases align to TRBD1. CDR3 length equals 17 residues. Germline V CDR1 and CDR2: MDHEN, SYDVKM. Unmatched junction bases numbered 10, after V lost 5 bases and J lost 3 bases. The DNA of the CDR3 is TGTGCCAGCAGTAACCGGGACAGTCTATTTGGGGCCAACGTCCTGACTTTC. Encoded protein: CASSNRDSLFGANVLTF.

The J gene is TRBJ2-3, the V gene TRBV6-5; no definite D call. Trimming took off 8 bases at V and 2 bases at J, with 17 bases between the two ends. The CDR3 has 15 amino acids. Per germline, CDR1 MNHEY and CDR2 SVGAGI. CDR3 bases: TGTGCCAGCTCCGGAATAGGCGGAAACACAGATACGCAGTATTTT. Its translation is CASSGIGGNTDTQYF.

This chain links TRBV14 with TRBJ2-2; 7 nucleotides agree with TRBD1. The V segment lost 2 bases and the J segment 1 base; nucleotides outside the gene matches: 4. Germline V lookup: CDR1 SGHDN, CDR2 FVKESK. CDR3 length: 16 amino acids. CDR3 loop: CASSQPRQGNTGELFF. The CDR3 region has the DNA TGTGCCAGCAGCCAACCAAGACAGGGGAACACCGGGGAGCTGTTTTTT.

This clone was seen more than once but under ten times. The chain has TRBV4-1 and TRBJ2-7; D perhaps matches TRBD1 (5 bases). This CDR3 is 15 amino acids long. V was shortened by 1 base and J by 5 bases, with 15 bases between the two germline ends. CDR1 and CDR2 (germline): MGHRA, YSYEKL. The chain's CDR3 is CASSQAWYQGNEQYF. Written as DNA, the CDR3 is TGCGCCAGCAGCCAAGCTTGGTACCAGGGTAACGAGCAGTACTTC.

V usage is TRBV6-5 and J usage is TRBJ1-2; no clear D gene. The germline V and J ends were trimmed by 5 bases and 4 bases, with 11 bases remaining between them. This CDR3 is 13 amino acids long. CDR1 and CDR2 (germline): MNHEY, SVGAGI. DNA for the CDR3: TGTGCCAGCAGTGGTGGGCTGTCCTATGGCTACACCTTC. It is translated as CASSGGLSYGYTF.

This clone has more than one count but fewer than ten. The genes are TRBV4-3 and TRBJ1-2; the match to TRBD1 covers 7 bases. Germline assignment: CDR1 LGHNA and CDR2 YSLEER. J gave up 7 bases and V 0 bases, and 5 bases lay outside the gene matches. CDR3 length equals 14 residues. CDR3 coding DNA: TGCGCCAGCAGCCAAGACAACAGGGGTGGTGGCTACACCTTC. The encoded protein is CASSQDNRGGGYTF.

V is TRBV5-1 and J is TRBJ2-1; 12 bases fit TRBD2. Germline assignment: CDR1 SGHRS and CDR2 YFSETQ. Trimming cost V 2 bases and J 8 bases; bases outside gene matches: 11. This CDR3 spans 17 amino acids. The CDR3 DNA reads TGCGCCAGCAGCTTCGCACTAGCGGGGGGCCCATTTGATGAGCAGTTCTTC. The encoded protein is CASSFALAGGPFDEQFF.

The chain employs TRBV7-9 and TRBJ1-5, with 7 positions matching TRBD1. There are 14 residues in the CDR3. Germline lookup yields CDR1 SEHNR and CDR2 FQNEAQ (reference sequence). V trimming: 3 bases; J trimming: 6 bases; junction bases outside the gene matches: 5. The CDR3 here is CASSFSGGIQPQHF. The CDR3, as DNA: TGTGCCAGCAGCTTCTCAGGGGGAATTCAGCCCCAGCATTTT.

The chain is built from TRBV5-5 and TRBJ1-5; unclear D gene. Germline lookup yields CDR1 SGHKS and CDR2 YYEKEE (reference sequence). The CDR3 extends over 14 amino acids. The germline V and J ends were trimmed by 0 bases and 4 bases, with 8 bases remaining between them. In DNA form, the CDR3 reads TGTGCCAGCAGCTTGGGGAGAATAAATCAGCCCCAGCATTTT. This sequence encodes CASSLGRINQPQHF.